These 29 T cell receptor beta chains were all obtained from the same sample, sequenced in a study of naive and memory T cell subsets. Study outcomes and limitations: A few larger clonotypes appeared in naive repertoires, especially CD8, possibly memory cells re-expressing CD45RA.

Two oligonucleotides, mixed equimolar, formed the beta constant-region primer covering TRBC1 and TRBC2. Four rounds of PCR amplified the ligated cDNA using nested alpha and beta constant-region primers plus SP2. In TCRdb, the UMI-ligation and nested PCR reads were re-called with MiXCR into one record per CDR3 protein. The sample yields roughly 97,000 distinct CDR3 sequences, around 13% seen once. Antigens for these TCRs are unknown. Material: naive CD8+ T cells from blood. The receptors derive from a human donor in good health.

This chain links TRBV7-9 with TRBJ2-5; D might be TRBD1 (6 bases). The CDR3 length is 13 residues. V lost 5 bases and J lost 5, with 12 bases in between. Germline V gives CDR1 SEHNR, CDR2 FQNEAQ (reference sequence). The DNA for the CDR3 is TGTGCCAGCAGCCCAGTGGGGGCGGAGACCCAGTACTTC. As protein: CASSPVGAETQYF.

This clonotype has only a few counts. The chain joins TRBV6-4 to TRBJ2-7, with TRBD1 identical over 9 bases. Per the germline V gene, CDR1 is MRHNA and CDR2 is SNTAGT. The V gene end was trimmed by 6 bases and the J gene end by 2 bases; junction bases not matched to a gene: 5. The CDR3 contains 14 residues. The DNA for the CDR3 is TGTGCCAGCAGGGAGGGACAGGGACCCTACGAGCAGTACTTC. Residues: CASREGQGPYEQYF.

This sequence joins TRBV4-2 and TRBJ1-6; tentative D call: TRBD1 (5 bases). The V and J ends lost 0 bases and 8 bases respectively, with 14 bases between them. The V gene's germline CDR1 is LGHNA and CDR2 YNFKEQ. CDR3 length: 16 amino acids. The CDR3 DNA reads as TGTGCCAGCAGCCAAGATCGGGGGGAAACTTATTCACCCCTCCACTTT. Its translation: CASSQDRGETYSPLHF.

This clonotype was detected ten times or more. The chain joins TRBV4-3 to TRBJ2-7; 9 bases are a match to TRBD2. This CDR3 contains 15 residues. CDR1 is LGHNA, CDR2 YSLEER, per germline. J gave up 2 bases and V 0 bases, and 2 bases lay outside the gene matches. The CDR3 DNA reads TGCGCCAGCAGCCAAGAGGCTAGCGGGGCCTACGAGCAGTACTTC. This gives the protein CASSQEASGAYEQYF.

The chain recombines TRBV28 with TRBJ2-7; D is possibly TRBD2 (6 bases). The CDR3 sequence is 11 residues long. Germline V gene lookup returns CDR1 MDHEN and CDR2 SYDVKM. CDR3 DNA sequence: TGTGTCACTGAAGGAGGGGTCGAGCAGTACTTC. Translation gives CVTEGGVEQYF.

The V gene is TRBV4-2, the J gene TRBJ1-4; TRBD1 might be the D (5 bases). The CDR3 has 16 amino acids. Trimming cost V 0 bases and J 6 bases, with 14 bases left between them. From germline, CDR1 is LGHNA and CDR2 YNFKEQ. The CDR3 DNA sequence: TGTGCCAGCAGCCAAGAATCCACAGGAAGCTATGAAAAACTGTTTTTT. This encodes CASSQESTGSYEKLFF.

The CDR3 reads CASSPRGRYGYTF. Written as DNA, the CDR3 is TGTGCCAGCAGTCCCAGGGGAAGGTATGGCTACACCTTC. V gene TRBV27 combines with J gene TRBJ1-2, with D maybe TRBD1 (6 bases). V shed 5 bases and J shed 5 bases, with 12 bases lying between them. This CDR3 has 13 residues. Germline CDR1 and CDR2: MNHEY and SMNVEV (reference sequence).

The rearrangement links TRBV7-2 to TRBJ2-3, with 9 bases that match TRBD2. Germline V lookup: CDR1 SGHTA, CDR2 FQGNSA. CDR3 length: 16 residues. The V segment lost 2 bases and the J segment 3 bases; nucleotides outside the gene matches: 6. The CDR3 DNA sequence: TGTGCCAGCAGCTTAACTGCGGGGGGGCGGACAGATACGCAGTATTTT. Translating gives CASSLTAGGRTDTQYF.

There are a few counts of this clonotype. This CDR3 is CASSSGSGKEETQYF. The CDR3, as DNA: TGTGCCAGCAGTTCCGGGAGCGGGAAGGAAGAGACCCAGTACTTC. This sequence joins TRBV28 and TRBJ2-5; 7 bases map to TRBD2. Unmatched junction bases numbered 8, after V lost 4 bases and J lost 3 bases. CDR3 length: 15 amino acids. Germline assignment: CDR1 MDHEN and CDR2 SYDVKM.

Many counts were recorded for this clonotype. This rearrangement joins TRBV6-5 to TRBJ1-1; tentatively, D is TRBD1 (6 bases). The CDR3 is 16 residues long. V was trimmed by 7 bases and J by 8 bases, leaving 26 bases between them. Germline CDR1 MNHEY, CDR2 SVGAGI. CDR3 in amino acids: CASTSPTGQRRAEAFF. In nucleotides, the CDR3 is TGTGCCAGCACTTCCCCGACAGGTCAGCGCCGGGCGGAAGCTTTCTTT.

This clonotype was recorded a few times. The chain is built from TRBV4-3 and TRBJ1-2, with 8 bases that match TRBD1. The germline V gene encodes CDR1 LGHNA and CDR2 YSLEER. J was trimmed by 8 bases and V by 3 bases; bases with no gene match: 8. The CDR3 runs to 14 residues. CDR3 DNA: TGCGCCAGCAGCCATTTGGGACAGGCGGGGGGCTACACCTTC. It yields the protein CASSHLGQAGGYTF.

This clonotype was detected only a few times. The DNA for the CDR3 is TGTGCCAGCAGCCATAACGAGGATGAGCAGTTCTTC. Its translation: CASSHNEDEQFF. The chain carries TRBV5-4 and TRBJ2-1; D unresolved. CDR1 SGHNT and CDR2 YYREEE come from the germline V gene (reference sequence). There are 12 residues in the CDR3. Trimming stripped 4 bases from V and 8 bases from J, with 10 bases between. Full variable domain (rest looked up from reference TRBV5-4 and TRBJ2-1): ETGVTQSPTHLIKTRGQQVTLRCSSQSGHNTVSWYQQALGQGPQFIFQYYREEENGRGNFPPRFSGLQFPNYSSELNVNALELDDSALYLCASSHNEDEQFFGPGTRLTVL.

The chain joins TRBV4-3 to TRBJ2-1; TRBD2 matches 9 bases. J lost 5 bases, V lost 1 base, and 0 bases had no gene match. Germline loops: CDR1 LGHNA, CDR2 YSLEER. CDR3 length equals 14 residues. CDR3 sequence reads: CASSQASGNNEQFF. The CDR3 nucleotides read TGCGCCAGCAGCCAAGCTAGCGGGAACAATGAGCAGTTCTTC.

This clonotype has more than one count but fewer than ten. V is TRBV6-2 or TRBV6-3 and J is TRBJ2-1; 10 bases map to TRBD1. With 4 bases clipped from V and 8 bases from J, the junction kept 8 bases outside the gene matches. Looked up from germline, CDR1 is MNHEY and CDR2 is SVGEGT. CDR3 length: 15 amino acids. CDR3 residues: CASSFLGTGVDEQFF. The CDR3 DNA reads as TGTGCCAGCAGTTTCCTGGGGACAGGGGTGGATGAGCAGTTCTTC.

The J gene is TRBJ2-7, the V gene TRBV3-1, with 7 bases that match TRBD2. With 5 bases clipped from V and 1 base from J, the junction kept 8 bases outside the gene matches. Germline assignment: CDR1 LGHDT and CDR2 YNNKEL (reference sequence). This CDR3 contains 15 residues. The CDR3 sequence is CASSFGRAGSYEQYF. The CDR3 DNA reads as TGTGCCAGCAGCTTTGGGAGGGCCGGTTCCTACGAGCAGTACTTC.

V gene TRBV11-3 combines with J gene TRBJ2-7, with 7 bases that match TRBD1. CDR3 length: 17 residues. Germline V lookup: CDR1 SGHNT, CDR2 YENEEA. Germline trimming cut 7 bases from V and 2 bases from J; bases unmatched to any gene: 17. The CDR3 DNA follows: TGTGCCAGCACCTTGGTGGCAGGGGGTATTAAACCCTACGAGCAGTACTTC. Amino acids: CASTLVAGGIKPYEQYF.

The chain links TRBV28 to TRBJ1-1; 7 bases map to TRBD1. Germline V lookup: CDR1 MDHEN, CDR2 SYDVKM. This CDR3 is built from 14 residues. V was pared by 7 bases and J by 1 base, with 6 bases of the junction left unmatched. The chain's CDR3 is CASTSWTGNTEAFF. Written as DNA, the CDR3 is TGTGCCAGCACTTCATGGACAGGGAACACTGAAGCTTTCTTT.

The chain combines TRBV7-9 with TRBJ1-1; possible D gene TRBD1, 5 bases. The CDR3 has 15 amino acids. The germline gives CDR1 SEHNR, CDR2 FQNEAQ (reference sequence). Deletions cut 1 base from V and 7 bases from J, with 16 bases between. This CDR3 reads CASSLVGPPAHEAFF. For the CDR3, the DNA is TGTGCCAGCAGCTTAGTGGGACCGCCGGCACATGAAGCTTTCTTT.

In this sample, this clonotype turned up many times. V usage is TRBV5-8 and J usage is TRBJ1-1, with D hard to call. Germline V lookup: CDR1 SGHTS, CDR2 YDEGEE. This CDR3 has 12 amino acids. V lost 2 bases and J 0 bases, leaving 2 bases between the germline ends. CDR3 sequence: CASSFLNTEAFF. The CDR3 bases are TGTGCCAGCAGCTTCCTGAACACTGAAGCTTTCTTT.

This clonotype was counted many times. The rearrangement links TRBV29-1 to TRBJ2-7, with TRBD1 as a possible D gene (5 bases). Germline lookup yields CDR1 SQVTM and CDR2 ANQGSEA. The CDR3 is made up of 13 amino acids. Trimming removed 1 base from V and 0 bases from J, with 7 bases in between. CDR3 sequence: CSVEGTHSYEQYF. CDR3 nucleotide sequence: TGCAGCGTTGAAGGGACACACTCCTACGAGCAGTACTTC.

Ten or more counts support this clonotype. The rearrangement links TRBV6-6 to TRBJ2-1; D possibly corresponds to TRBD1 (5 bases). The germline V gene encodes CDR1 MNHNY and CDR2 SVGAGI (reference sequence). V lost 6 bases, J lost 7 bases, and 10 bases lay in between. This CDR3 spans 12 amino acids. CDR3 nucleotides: TGTGCCAGCAGCCAAACAGGAAATGAGCAGTTCTTC. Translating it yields CASSQTGNEQFF.

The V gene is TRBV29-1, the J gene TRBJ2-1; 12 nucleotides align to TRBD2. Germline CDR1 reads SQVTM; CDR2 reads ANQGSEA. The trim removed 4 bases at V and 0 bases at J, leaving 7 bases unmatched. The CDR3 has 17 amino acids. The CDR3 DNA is TGCAGCGTTGTAGGGCTAGCGGGGGGGCCCTCCTACAATGAGCAGTTCTTC. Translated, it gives CSVVGLAGGPSYNEQFF.

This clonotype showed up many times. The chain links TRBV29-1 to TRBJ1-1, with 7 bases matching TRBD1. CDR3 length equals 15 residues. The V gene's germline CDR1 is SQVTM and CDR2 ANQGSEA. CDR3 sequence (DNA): TGCAGGATACCCTACCGACAGGGAAGATACACTGAAGCTTTCTTT. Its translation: CRIPYRQGRYTEAFF.

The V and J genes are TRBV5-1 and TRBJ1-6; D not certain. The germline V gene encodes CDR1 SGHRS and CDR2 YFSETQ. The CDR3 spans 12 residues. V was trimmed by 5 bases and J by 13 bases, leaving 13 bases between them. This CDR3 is CASSLSSDPLHF. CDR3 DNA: TGCGCCAGCAGTCTCTCATCGGATCCCCTCCACTTT.

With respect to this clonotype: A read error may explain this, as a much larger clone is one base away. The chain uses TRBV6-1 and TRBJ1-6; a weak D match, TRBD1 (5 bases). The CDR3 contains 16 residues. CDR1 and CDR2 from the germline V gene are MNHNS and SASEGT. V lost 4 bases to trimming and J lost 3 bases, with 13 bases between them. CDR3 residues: CASSVQVGFYNSPLHF. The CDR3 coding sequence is TGTGCCAGCAGTGTACAGGTTGGGTTCTATAATTCACCCCTCCACTTT.

The CDR3 region is CASSQESGRPSYNEQFF. CDR3 coding DNA: TGCGCCAGCAGCCAAGAATCAGGGCGTCCCTCCTACAATGAGCAGTTCTTC. The chain joins TRBV4-3 to TRBJ2-1; a weak D match, TRBD1 (5 bases). Germline lookup yields CDR1 LGHNA and CDR2 YSLEER. Trimming cost V 0 bases and J 0 bases, with 12 bases left between them. This CDR3 is 17 amino acids long.

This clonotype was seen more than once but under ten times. This CDR3 is CATSRDLKGTNTGELFF. As DNA, the CDR3 is TGTGCCACCAGCAGAGATCTTAAGGGGACCAACACCGGGGAGCTGTTTTTT. The gene calls are TRBV15 and TRBJ2-2; perhaps D is TRBD1 or TRBD2 (5 bases each). This CDR3 comprises 17 residues. V was shortened by 0 bases and J by 2 bases, with 13 bases between the two germline ends. Germline lookup yields CDR1 LNHNV and CDR2 YYDKDF (reference sequence). The whole variable domain, remainder taken from reference TRBV15 and TRBJ2-2, is DAMVIQNPRYQVTQFGKPVTLSCSQTLNHNVMYWYQQKSSQAPKLLFHYYDKDFNNEADTPDNFQSRRPNTSFCFLDIRSPGLGDTAMYLCATSRDLKGTNTGELFFGEGSRLTVL.

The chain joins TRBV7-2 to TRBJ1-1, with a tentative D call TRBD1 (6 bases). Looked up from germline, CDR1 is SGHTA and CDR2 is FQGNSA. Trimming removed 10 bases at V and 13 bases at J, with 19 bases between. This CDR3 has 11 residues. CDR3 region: CATSTQGIGFF. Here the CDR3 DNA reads TGTGCCACCTCGACACAGGGAATTGGTTTCTTT.

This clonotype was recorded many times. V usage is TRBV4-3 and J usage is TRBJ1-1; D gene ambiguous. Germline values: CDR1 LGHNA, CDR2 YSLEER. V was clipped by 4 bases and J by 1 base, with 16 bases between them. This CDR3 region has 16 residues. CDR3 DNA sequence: TGCGCCAGCAGCCGACACAGCCTTTCAAAGAACACTGAAGCTTTCTTT. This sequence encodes CASSRHSLSKNTEAFF.